The sample holds many counts of the clone carrying this T cell receptor beta chain. Its antigen is currently unknown. TCRdb re-analysed the reads in MiXCR, keeping a single row per CDR3 protein. This table has 250,000 to 300,000 distinct CDR3 sequences, about 25% appearing once. With 5 bases removed from V and 1 base from J, the gap between germline ends came to 18 bases. This CDR3 has 16 amino acids. In germline, CDR1 is SGHTA, CDR2 FQGNSA. This record belongs to a study of T cell repertoires in cytomegalovirus infection. Whole-study results and caveats: Pooled public TCR beta family frequency picked out CMV carriers with the relevant HLA. Predominance within the ex vivo response was attributable to HLA-C-restricted CMV-specific TCR beta clonotypes.

The chain couples TRBV7-2 to TRBJ2-7, with a tentative D call TRBD1 (6 bases). The source is a human donor in good health (CMV status not recorded). Some clones in this sample may be carry-over from other donors' samples. The specimen sequenced was PBMCs. The CDR3 sequence: CASSPGASTLSYEQYF. In DNA, the CDR3 is TGTGCCAGCAGCCCAGGGGCCAGCACACTTTCCTACGAGCAGTACTTC.